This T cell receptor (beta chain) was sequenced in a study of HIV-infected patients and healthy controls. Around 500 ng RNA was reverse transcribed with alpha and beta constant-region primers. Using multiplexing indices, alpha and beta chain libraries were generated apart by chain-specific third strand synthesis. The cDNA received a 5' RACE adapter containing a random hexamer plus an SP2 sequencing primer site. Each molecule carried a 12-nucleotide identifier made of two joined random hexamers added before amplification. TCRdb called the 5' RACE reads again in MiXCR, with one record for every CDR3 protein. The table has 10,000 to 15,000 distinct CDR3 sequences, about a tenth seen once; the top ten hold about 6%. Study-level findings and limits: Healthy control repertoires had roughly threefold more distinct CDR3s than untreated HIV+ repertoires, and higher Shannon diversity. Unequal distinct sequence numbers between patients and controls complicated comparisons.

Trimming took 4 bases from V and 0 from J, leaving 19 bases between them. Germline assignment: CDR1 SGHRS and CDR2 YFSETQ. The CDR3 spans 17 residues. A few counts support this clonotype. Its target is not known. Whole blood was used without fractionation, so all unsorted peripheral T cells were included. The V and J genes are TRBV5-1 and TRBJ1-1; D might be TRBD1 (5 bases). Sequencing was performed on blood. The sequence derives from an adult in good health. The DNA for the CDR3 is TGCGCCAGCAGCGGGGCAGGTTATAGGGGACTGAACACTGAAGCTTTCTTT. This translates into CASSGAGYRGLNTEAFF.